A selection of T cell receptor beta chains follows, all from one sample in a study of shared clonotypes between healthy human individuals. The protocol was immunoSEQ multiplex PCR, while the TCRdb copy is restricted to in-frame clones and leaves out a portion. The sample gives about 1 million clones, roughly 75% of which show up once; nearly 1.5% is in the top ten. Sequencing input: memory CD4+ T cells sorted from blood. The receptors were sampled from a man aged 18 to 35 in good health. CDR3s include the opening cysteine and the closing phenylalanine or tryptophan. A D gene is named only where the DNA matches it firmly. Clone size is shown for a subset of rows, as once, few, many or a class of expanded clone.

D gene: TRBD1
V gene: TRBV7-9
clone size: -
J gene: TRBJ2-1
CDR3 DNA: TGTGCCTCCGGACAGGGAGCGAATGAGCAGTTCTTC
CDR3 protein: CASGQGANEQFF

D gene: TRBD1
V gene: TRBV28
clone size: once
J gene: TRBJ1-4
CDR3 DNA: TGTGCCAGCTCCTTGGGAGGAGGCCAGGGGGTGGGGGAAAAACTGTTTTTT
CDR3 protein: CASSLGGGQGVGEKLFF

D gene: -
V gene: TRBV27
clone size: -
J gene: TRBJ1-6
CDR3 DNA: TGTGCCAGCCCACGTTTGACGGGGGGGAGGATAGCCTATAATTCACCCCTCCACTTT
CDR3 protein: CASPRLTGGRIAYNSPLHF

D gene: TRBD1
V gene: TRBV6-5
clone size: -
J gene: TRBJ2-7
CDR3 DNA: TGTGCCAGCAGTTCCCGGGACAGGGTTCTGTACGAGCAGTACTTC
CDR3 protein: CASSSRDRVLYEQYF

D gene: -
V gene: TRBV19
clone size: few
J gene: TRBJ1-1
CDR3 DNA: TGTGCCAGTAGTGGGGGGTTAGGAGCTTTCTTT
CDR3 protein: CASSGGLGAFF

D gene: TRBD1
V gene: TRBV2
clone size: -
J gene: TRBJ1-1
CDR3 DNA: TGTGCCAGCAGGATGAGGGGACAGGGTGTCACTGAAGCTTTCTTT
CDR3 protein: CASRMRGQGVTEAFF

D gene: -
V gene: TRBV5-4
clone size: -
J gene: TRBJ1-3
CDR3 DNA: TGTGCCAGCAGCTTGGATCGAAACACCATATATTTT
CDR3 protein: CASSLDRNTIYF

D gene: TRBD1
V gene: TRBV28
clone size: -
J gene: TRBJ1-2
CDR3 DNA: TGTGCCAGCAGTTCTTCCAGGGGGCCTGGCTACACCTTC
CDR3 protein: CASSSSRGPGYTF

D gene: -
V gene: TRBV18
clone size: -
J gene: TRBJ1-6
CDR3 DNA: TGTGCCAGCTCACCCTCTCCCTCACCCCTCCACTTT
CDR3 protein: CASSPSPSPLHF

D gene: -
V gene: TRBV15
clone size: -
J gene: TRBJ2-3
CDR3 DNA: TGTGCCACCAGCAGAGACCTCACAGATACGCAGTATTTT
CDR3 protein: CATSRDLTDTQYF

D gene: TRBD2
V gene: TRBV7-2
clone size: -
J gene: TRBJ2-7
CDR3 DNA: TGTGCCAGCAGCTTGAAGCCGACTAGCGGGGCGCTCTACGAGCAGTACTTC
CDR3 protein: CASSLKPTSGALYEQYF